A selection of T cell receptor beta chains follows, all from one sample in a study of blood T cells in healthy people across ages. From the 5' RACE reads, TCRdb called clonotypes with MiXCR, one entry per CDR3 protein. The sample consists of around 670,000 distinct CDR3 sequences, under 30% of them appearing once. The specimen was blood. The receptors here all came from a woman over 75 in good health. Each CDR3 is given without its conserved first and last residue.

TRBV20-1	TRBJ1-2	13	SALRPLQGQGDYT
TRBV30	TRBJ1-6	12	AWSVGQGGSPLH
TRBV12-3/TRBV12-4	TRBJ2-3	14	ASSQQGGVITDTQY
TRBV13	TRBJ1-6	10	ASSLQNSPLH
TRBV5-1	TRBJ1-2	10	ASSLVGERYT
TRBV12-3/TRBV12-4	TRBJ1-4	12	ASSSDRLIEKLF
TRBV7-2	TRBJ1-5	12	ASTGTGGFQPQH
TRBV5-5	TRBJ1-5	12	ASSQQTSNQPQH
TRBV28	TRBJ1-6	14	ASSSLNRGDNSPLH
TRBV6-5	TRBJ2-2	10	ASRIGLGERF
TRBV5-6	TRBJ1-4	13	ASSLGQATNEKPF
TRBV29-1	TRBJ1-2	10	SVETANYGYT
TRBV20-1	TRBJ2-7	11	SASRDKAYEQY
TRBV20-1	TRBJ1-1	10	SARAGYTEAF
TRBV5-4	TRBJ2-2	9	AGGRTGELF
TRBV20-1	TRBJ2-3	12	SAGPTGRTDTQY
TRBV2	TRBJ2-5	10	ASSVREETQY
TRBV19	TRBJ2-1	13	ASSISQNSYNEQF
TRBV15	TRBJ1-5	15	ATSIAQGARVNQPQH
TRBV3-1	TRBJ1-2	14	ASSQDSRGYGYGYT